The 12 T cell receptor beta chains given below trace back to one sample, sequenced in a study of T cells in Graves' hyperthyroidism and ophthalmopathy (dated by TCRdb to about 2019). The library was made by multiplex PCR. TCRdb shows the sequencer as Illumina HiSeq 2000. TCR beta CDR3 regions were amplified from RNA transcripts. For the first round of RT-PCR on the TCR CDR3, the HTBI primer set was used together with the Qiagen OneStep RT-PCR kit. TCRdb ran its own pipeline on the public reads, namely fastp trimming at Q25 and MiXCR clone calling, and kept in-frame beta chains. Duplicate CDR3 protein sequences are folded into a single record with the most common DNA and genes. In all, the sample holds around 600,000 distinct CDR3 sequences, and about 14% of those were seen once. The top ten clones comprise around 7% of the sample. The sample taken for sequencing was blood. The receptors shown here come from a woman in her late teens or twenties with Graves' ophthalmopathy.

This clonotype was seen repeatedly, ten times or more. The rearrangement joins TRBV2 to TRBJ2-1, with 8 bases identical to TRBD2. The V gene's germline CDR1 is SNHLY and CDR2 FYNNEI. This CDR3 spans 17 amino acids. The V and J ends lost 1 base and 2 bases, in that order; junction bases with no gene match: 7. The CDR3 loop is CASSEVSAGGAYNEQFF. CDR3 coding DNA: TGTGCCAGCAGTGAAGTTTCGGCGGGAGGTGCCTACAATGAGCAGTTCTTC.

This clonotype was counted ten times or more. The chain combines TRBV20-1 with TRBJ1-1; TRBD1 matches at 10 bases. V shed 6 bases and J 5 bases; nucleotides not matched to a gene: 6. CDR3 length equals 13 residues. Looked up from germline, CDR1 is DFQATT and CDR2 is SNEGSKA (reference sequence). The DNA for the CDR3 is TGCAGTGCGCGTGGACAGGGGGAAACTGAAGCTTTCTTT. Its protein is CSARGQGETEAFF.

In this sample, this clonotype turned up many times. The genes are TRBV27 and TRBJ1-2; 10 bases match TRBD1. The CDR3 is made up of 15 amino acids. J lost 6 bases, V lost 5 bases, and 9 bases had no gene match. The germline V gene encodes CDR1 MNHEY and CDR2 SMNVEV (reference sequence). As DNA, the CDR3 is TGTGCCAGCAGTCCCTGGGACAGGGGCTTGAATGGCTACACCTTC. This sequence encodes CASSPWDRGLNGYTF.

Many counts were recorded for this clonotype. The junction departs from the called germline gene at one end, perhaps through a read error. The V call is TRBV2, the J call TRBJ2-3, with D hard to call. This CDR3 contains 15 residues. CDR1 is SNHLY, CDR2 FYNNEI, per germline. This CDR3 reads CASNPDPTLTDTQYF. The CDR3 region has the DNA TGTGCCAGCAACCCGGATCCGACTCTCACAGATACACAGTATTTT.

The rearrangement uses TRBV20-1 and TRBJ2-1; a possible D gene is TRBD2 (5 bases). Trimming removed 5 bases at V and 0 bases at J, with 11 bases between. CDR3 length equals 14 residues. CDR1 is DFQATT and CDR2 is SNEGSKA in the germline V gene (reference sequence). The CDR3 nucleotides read TGCAGTGCTCAGAGGGCTAGCTCCTACAATGAGCAGTTCTTC. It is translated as CSAQRASSYNEQFF.

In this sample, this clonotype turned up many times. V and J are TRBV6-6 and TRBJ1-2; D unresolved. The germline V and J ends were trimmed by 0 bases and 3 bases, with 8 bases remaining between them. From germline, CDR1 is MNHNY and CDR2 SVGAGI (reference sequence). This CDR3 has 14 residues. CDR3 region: CASSYSPGDYGYTF. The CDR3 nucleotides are TGTGCCAGCAGTTACTCTCCAGGAGACTATGGCTACACCTTC.

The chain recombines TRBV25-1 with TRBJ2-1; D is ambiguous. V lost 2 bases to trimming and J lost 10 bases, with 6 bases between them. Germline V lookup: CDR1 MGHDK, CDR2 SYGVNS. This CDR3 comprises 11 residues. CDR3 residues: CASSETLEQFF. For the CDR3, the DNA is TGTGCCAGCAGTGAAACGTTAGAGCAGTTCTTC.

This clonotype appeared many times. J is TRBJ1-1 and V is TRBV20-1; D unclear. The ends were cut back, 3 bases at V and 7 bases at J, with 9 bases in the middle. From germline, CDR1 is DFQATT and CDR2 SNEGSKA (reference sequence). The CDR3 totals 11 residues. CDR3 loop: CSASGSLEAFF. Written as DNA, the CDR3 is TGCAGTGCTAGTGGCAGTCTTGAAGCTTTCTTT.

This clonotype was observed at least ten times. CDR3 amino acids: CASSPMGEQYF. In DNA form, the CDR3 reads TGTGCCAGCTCACCGATGGGAGAGCAGTACTTC. The chain is built from TRBV18 and TRBJ2-7; D not certain. The V gene's germline CDR1 is KGHSH and CDR2 LQKENI. V was cut by 3 bases and J by 7 bases, with 7 bases left in between. The length of the CDR3 is 11 residues.

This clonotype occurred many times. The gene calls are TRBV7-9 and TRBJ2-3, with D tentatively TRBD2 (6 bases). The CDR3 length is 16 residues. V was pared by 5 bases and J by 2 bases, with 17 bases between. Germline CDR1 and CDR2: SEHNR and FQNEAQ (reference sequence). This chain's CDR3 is CASSPRLRDHTDTQYF. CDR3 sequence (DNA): TGTGCCAGCAGCCCTCGGCTGCGGGACCACACAGATACGCAGTATTTT.

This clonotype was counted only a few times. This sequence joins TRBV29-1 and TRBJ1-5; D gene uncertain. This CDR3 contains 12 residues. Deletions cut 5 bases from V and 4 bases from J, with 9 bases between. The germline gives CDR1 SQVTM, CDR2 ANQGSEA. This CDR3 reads CSVRKGNQPQHF. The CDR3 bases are TGCAGCGTTCGGAAAGGGAATCAGCCCCAGCATTTT.

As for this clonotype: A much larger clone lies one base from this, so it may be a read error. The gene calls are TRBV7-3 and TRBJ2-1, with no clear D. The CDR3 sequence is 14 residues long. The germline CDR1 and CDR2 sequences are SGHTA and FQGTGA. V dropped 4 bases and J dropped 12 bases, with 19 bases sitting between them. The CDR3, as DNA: TGTGCCAGCAGCTCCCGACACGCCCCCGATGGGCAGTTCTTC. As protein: CASSSRHAPDGQFF.